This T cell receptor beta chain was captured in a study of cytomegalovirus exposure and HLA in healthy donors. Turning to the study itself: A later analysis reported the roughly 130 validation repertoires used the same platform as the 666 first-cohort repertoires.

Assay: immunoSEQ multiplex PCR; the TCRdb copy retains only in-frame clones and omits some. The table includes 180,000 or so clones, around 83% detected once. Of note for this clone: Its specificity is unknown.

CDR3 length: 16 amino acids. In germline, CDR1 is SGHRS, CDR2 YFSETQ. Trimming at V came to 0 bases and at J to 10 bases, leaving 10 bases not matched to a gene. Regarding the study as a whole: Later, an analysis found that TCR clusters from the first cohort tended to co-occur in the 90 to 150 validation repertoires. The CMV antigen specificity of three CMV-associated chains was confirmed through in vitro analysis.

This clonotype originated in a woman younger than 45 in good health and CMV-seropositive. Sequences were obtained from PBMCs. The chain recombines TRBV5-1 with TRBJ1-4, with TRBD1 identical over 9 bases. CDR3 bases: TGCGCCAGCAGCTTGGAGTCGGGACAGGGTGGCGTAAAACTGTTTTTT. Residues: CASSLESGQGGVKLFF.